Listed here are 15 T cell receptor beta chains from one sample, sequenced in a study of cytomegalovirus exposure and HLA in healthy donors. TCRdb keeps only in-frame clones here, not all; method: immunoSEQ multiplex PCR. The top ten clones hold over 2% of a sample with tens of thousands of clones, approximately 97% of them seen once. The specimen sequenced was PBMCs. These receptors all stem from a man aged 18 to 29 in good health and CMV-seronegative.

The chain uses TRBV6-5 and TRBJ1-5; D is uncertain. The CDR3 is 12 residues long. Germline CDR1 reads MNHEY; CDR2 reads SVGAGI. Trimming removed 7 bases at V and 7 bases at J, with 11 bases between. The CDR3 coding sequence is TGTGCCAGCACCCTGGGCGGGCAGCCCCAGCATTTT. Encoded protein: CASTLGGQPQHF.

The rearrangement joins TRBV28 to TRBJ1-2; possible D gene TRBD1, 6 bases. The CDR3 consists of 14 residues. Trimming cost V 3 bases and J 5 bases, with 13 bases left between them. The germline CDR1 and CDR2 sequences are MDHEN and SYDVKM. The CDR3 is CASSLLGTRYGYTF. CDR3 in DNA: TGTGCCAGCAGTTTGCTGGGGACAAGATATGGCTACACCTTC.

The V call is TRBV6-5, the J call TRBJ1-2; no clear D. Germline CDR1 MNHEY, CDR2 SVGAGI. The CDR3 loop spans 13 amino acids. Trimming removed 6 bases from V and 4 bases from J, with 12 bases in between. DNA of the CDR3: TGTGCCAGCAGCCGGGAGTCCGCCTATGGCTACACCTTC. It specifies CASSRESAYGYTF.

The V call is TRBV7-6, the J call TRBJ2-2; D unclear. CDR3 length: 15 amino acids. Trimming took 1 base from V and 1 from J, leaving 7 bases between them. CDR1 is SGHVS and CDR2 is FNYEAQ in the germline V gene. The CDR3 reads CASSLEAGNTGELFF. The DNA for the CDR3 is TGTGCCAGCAGCTTAGAGGCAGGGAACACCGGGGAGCTGTTTTTT.

The chain couples TRBV4-1 to TRBJ1-1; D is unclear. V was cut by 0 bases and J by 8 bases, with 7 bases left in between. CDR1 and CDR2 from the germline V gene are MGHRA and YSYEKL. The CDR3 runs to 12 residues. The CDR3 sequence is CASSQDSKEAFF. In nucleotides, the CDR3 is TGCGCCAGCAGCCAAGATAGCAAGGAAGCTTTCTTT.

The chain couples TRBV5-6 to TRBJ1-1, with D perhaps TRBD1 (6 bases). The germline V gene has CDR1 SGHDT and CDR2 YYEEEE. This CDR3 comprises 12 residues. The germline V and J ends were trimmed by 2 bases and 7 bases, with 9 bases remaining between them. CDR3 in DNA: TGTGCCAGCAGCTTACAGGGCTTTGAAGCTTTCTTT. Its translation is CASSLQGFEAFF.

V is TRBV6-4 and J is TRBJ1-6; 8 bases fit TRBD1. With V trimmed by 6 bases and J by 8 bases, 9 bases remained unmatched. The length of the CDR3 is 15 residues. Germline CDR1 MRHNA, CDR2 SNTAGT. CDR3 sequence reads: CASSRQGSVDSPLHF. CDR3 DNA: TGTGCCAGCAGCCGACAGGGGTCAGTTGATTCACCCCTCCACTTT.

The rearrangement links TRBV4-2 to TRBJ2-1; possible D gene TRBD2, 5 bases. Germline V lookup: CDR1 LGHNA, CDR2 YNFKEQ. Trimming cost V 0 bases and J 1 base, with 10 bases left between them. There are 16 residues in the CDR3. Here the CDR3 DNA reads TGTGCCAGCAGCCAAGATGAAGCGGCTTCCTACAATGAGCAGTTCTTC. It codes for CASSQDEAASYNEQFF.

This rearrangement joins TRBV19 to TRBJ1-2, with D possibly matching TRBD1 (6 bases). The CDR3 is made up of 14 amino acids. V gave up 3 bases and J gave up 4 bases, with 12 bases separating them. CDR1 LNHDA and CDR2 SQIVND come from the germline V gene (reference sequence). CDR3 sequence: CASSMSGGLYGYTF. In DNA form, the CDR3 reads TGTGCCAGTAGTATGAGCGGGGGGCTCTATGGCTACACCTTC. The variable domain in full, with the rest retrieved from reference TRBV19 and TRBJ1-2, is DGGITQSPKYLFRKEGQNVTLSCEQNLNHDAMYWYRQDPGQGLRLIYYSQIVNDFQKGDIAEGYSVSREKKESFPLTVTSAQKNPTAFYLCASSMSGGLYGYTFGSGTRLTVV.

This chain uses TRBV6-6 with TRBJ2-1; the D gene is possibly TRBD1 (7 bases). Trimming pared 6 bases from V and 4 bases from J, leaving 19 bases between. The CDR3 sequence is 16 residues long. Per the germline V gene, CDR1 is MNHNY and CDR2 is SVGAGI (reference sequence). The CDR3 DNA is TGTGCCAGCAGCAAAGAAGTGGCAGGGGGGTACAATGAGCAGTTCTTC. This translates into CASSKEVAGGYNEQFF.

The chain carries TRBV19 and TRBJ2-3, with 10 bases matching TRBD2. This CDR3 spans 14 amino acids. The V and J ends lost 9 bases and 0 bases, in that order; junction bases with no gene match: 3. CDR1 and CDR2 (germline): LNHDA, SQIVND (reference sequence). Written as DNA, the CDR3 is TGTGCCAGCCAGACTAGCGGGAGCACAGATACGCAGTATTTT. Protein sequence: CASQTSGSTDTQYF.

The chain combines TRBV11-2 with TRBJ2-3; a weak D match, TRBD1 (5 bases). With 1 base removed from V and 6 bases from J, the gap between germline ends came to 11 bases. Germline V lookup: CDR1 SGHAT, CDR2 FQNNGV. The CDR3 totals 14 residues. The chain's CDR3 is CASSLGQGKDTQYF. The CDR3 DNA reads as TGTGCCAGCAGCTTAGGGCAGGGTAAGGATACGCAGTATTTT.

The rearrangement uses TRBV5-1 and TRBJ2-1, with 8 bases that match TRBD1. The CDR3 is made up of 15 amino acids. Per the germline V gene, CDR1 is SGHRS and CDR2 is YFSETQ. V lost 0 bases, J lost 8 bases, and 7 bases stayed unmatched. CDR3 sequence (DNA): TGCGCCAGCAGCTTGGACGGACAGGGAATCGATGAGCAGTTCTTC. Protein product: CASSLDGQGIDEQFF. Together with reference TRBV5-1 and TRBJ2-1, the CDR3 gives the full variable domain: KAGVTQTPRYLIKTRGQQVTLSCSPISGHRSVSWYQQTPGQGLQFLFEYFSETQRNKGNFPGRFSGRQFSNSRSEMNVSTLELGDSALYLCASSLDGQGIDEQFFGPGTRLTVL.

The chain employs TRBV19 and TRBJ2-1, with 9 bases identical to TRBD1. J gave up 9 bases and V 3 bases, and 6 bases lay outside the gene matches. The CDR3 spans 14 residues. Looked up from germline, CDR1 is LNHDA and CDR2 is SQIVND (reference sequence). The CDR3 region is CASSIRTGVGEQFF. CDR3 sequence (DNA): TGTGCCAGTAGTATTAGGACAGGGGTGGGTGAGCAGTTCTTC.

The CDR3 DNA is TGTGCCAGCAGTTTAATGCGTCTGGATACGCAGTATTTT. Its protein product is CASSLMRLDTQYF. This sequence joins TRBV28 and TRBJ2-3; D unclear. CDR1 MDHEN and CDR2 SYDVKM come from the germline V gene. The CDR3 is made up of 13 amino acids. V lost 2 bases and J lost 6, with 9 bases in between. Using reference TRBV28 and TRBJ2-3 for the parts outside the CDR3, the full variable domain is DVKVTQSSRYLVKRTGEKVFLECVQDMDHENMFWYRQDPGLGLRLIYFSYDVKMKEKGDIPEGYSVSREKKERFSLILESASTNQTSMYLCASSLMRLDTQYFGPGTRLTVL.